This T cell receptor beta chain is from a study of Ad26.COV2.S vaccination and SARS-CoV-2 variants. Study summary: The Ad26.COV2.S arm of the COV1001 trial was where the donor was placed. Ad26.COV2.S shots went into the muscle once or twice, 56 days apart.

The treatment was: approximately 18 received Ad26.COV2.S at low or high dose, single or two shots; about 5 received placebo; per-sample allocation not given. Sampling was performed 63 days after the first vaccine or placebo injection. Some clones are missing from TCRdb's copy, which holds only in-frame ones; the method was immunoSEQ multiplex PCR. The table records some 450,000 clones, 80% to 95% of them present only once. To note about this clone: The antigen remains undetermined.

General study findings and limits: Vaccinated individuals (as opposed to placebo recipients) had higher spike-specific TCR breadth. Those who received vaccine or placebo ended up with similar non-spike TCR breadth.

The source of this sequence is a person aged 18-65 years who received the Ad26.COV2.S COVID-19 vaccine or a placebo. The sample in question was peripheral blood, obtained in a trial of Ad26.COV2.S vaccine versus placebo.

The CDR3 sequence: CASSFWDRIYEQYF. The CDR3 DNA reads TGTGCCAGCAGTTTCTGGGACAGGATCTACGAGCAGTACTTC. This rearrangement joins TRBV28 to TRBJ2-7; 8 nucleotides line up with TRBD1. The V gene's germline CDR1 is MDHEN and CDR2 SYDVKM. The CDR3 is made up of 14 amino acids. The V and J ends lost 3 bases and 3 bases, in that order; junction bases with no gene match: 4.